The rows below give T cell receptor beta chains drawn from one sample of a study of neoadjuvant anti-PD-1 for oral cavity cancer. Profiling relied on immunoSEQ multiplex PCR, and the TCRdb table lists in-frame clones only, not all of them. The repertoire has about 79,000 clones, more than 70% of them found once; the top ten carry approximately 3%. The sample here was PBMCs, taken before nivolumab (anti-PD-1) treatment. Every receptor here comes from a person between 40 and 85 years old with oral cavity squamous cell carcinoma. CDR3s include the opening cysteine and the closing phenylalanine or tryptophan. The D gene is left open where the match is weak. The size entry is marked missing in some rows and otherwise reads once, few, many or a size class.

abundance: -
v_gene: TRBV5-4
len: 13
j_gene: TRBJ2-5
d_gene: TRBD2
CDR3aa: CASSTGKGLEFHF
CDR3nt: TGTGCCAGCAGCACAGGCAAAGGACTAGAGTTCCACTTC

abundance: -
v_gene: TRBV2
len: 16
j_gene: TRBJ2-1
d_gene: -
CDR3aa: CASRRGNSRVYNEQFF
CDR3nt: TGTGCCAGCAGGAGGGGCAACTCTCGGGTCTACAATGAGCAGTTCTTC

abundance: -
v_gene: TRBV7-6
len: 16
j_gene: TRBJ2-5
d_gene: -
CDR3aa: CASSPSPSANGETQYF
CDR3nt: TGTGCCAGCAGTCCTAGTCCTAGCGCGAACGGGGAGACCCAGTACTTC

abundance: -
v_gene: TRBV18
len: 15
j_gene: TRBJ1-3
d_gene: TRBD1
CDR3aa: CASSPRDRGGNTIYF
CDR3nt: TGTGCCAGCTCACCAAGGGACAGGGGTGGAAACACCATATATTTT

abundance: few
v_gene: TRBV30
len: 13
j_gene: TRBJ1-5
d_gene: -
CDR3aa: CAWSGTSGQPQHF
CDR3nt: TGTGCCTGGTCCGGGACCTCCGGTCAGCCCCAGCATTTT

abundance: -
v_gene: TRBV5-4
len: 13
j_gene: TRBJ1-2
d_gene: -
CDR3aa: CASKPGGWYGYTF
CDR3nt: TGTGCCAGCAAACCCGGGGGTTGGTATGGCTACACCTTC

abundance: once
v_gene: TRBV9
len: 17
j_gene: TRBJ2-7
d_gene: -
CDR3aa: CARTPRGAEGLSYEQYF
CDR3nt: TGTGCCAGAACCCCTCGGGGAGCGGAGGGGCTCTCCTACGAGCAGTACTTC

abundance: -
v_gene: TRBV30
len: 13
j_gene: TRBJ1-3
d_gene: -
CDR3aa: CAWSSTEGNTIYF
CDR3nt: TGTGCCTGGAGTAGCACGGAAGGAAACACCATATATTTT

abundance: -
v_gene: TRBV27
len: 13
j_gene: TRBJ2-1
d_gene: TRBD2
CDR3aa: CASTNGGSNEQFF
CDR3nt: TGTGCCAGCACCAACGGGGGGTCAAATGAGCAGTTCTTC

abundance: few
v_gene: TRBV7-8
len: 16
j_gene: TRBJ1-2
d_gene: TRBD1
CDR3aa: CASSPGQLWANYGYTF
CDR3nt: TGTGCCAGCAGCCCGGGACAGCTATGGGCTAACTATGGCTACACCTTC

abundance: -
v_gene: TRBV14
len: 15
j_gene: TRBJ1-4
d_gene: -
CDR3aa: CASSQWGDTNEKLFF
CDR3nt: TGTGCCAGCAGCCAATGGGGGGATACTAATGAAAAACTGTTTTTT

abundance: -
v_gene: TRBV10-1
len: 13
j_gene: TRBJ2-2
d_gene: -
CDR3aa: CASSGGFTGELFF
CDR3nt: TGCGCCAGCAGCGGGGGTTTCACCGGGGAGCTGTTTTTT

abundance: -
v_gene: TRBV7-9
len: 14
j_gene: TRBJ2-4
d_gene: -
CDR3aa: CASSQEVRKNIQYF
CDR3nt: TGTGCCAGCAGCCAAGAAGTTAGGAAAAACATTCAGTACTTC

abundance: few
v_gene: TRBV7-9
len: 14
j_gene: TRBJ2-1
d_gene: TRBD1
CDR3aa: CASSLPGTGGEQFF
CDR3nt: TGTGCCAGCAGTCTACCAGGGACAGGGGGTGAGCAGTTCTTC

abundance: -
v_gene: TRBV2
len: 17
j_gene: TRBJ1-3
d_gene: -
CDR3aa: CASRGGTGTISGNTIYF
CDR3nt: TGTGCCAGCAGGGGGGGAACAGGGACCATCTCTGGAAACACCATATATTTT

abundance: -
v_gene: TRBV11-2
len: 14
j_gene: TRBJ2-1
d_gene: -
CDR3aa: CASSFPFRVHEQFF
CDR3nt: TGTGCCAGCAGCTTCCCCTTTCGGGTCCATGAGCAGTTCTTC

abundance: once
v_gene: TRBV5-1
len: 14
j_gene: TRBJ2-5
d_gene: TRBD1
CDR3aa: CASSSGQGQETQYF
CDR3nt: TGCGCCAGCAGTTCGGGACAGGGGCAAGAGACCCAGTACTTC

abundance: -
v_gene: TRBV6-8
len: 16
j_gene: TRBJ1-4
d_gene: -
CDR3aa: CASRPEGAEEDEKLFF
CDR3nt: TGTGCCAGCAGACCAGAGGGAGCAGAAGAGGATGAAAAACTGTTTTTT

abundance: -
v_gene: TRBV18
len: 14
j_gene: TRBJ1-5
d_gene: -
CDR3aa: CASSLGQSNQPQHF
CDR3nt: TGTGCCAGCTCCCTGGGCCAAAGCAATCAGCCCCAGCATTTT

abundance: -
v_gene: TRBV30
len: 11
j_gene: TRBJ2-3
d_gene: -
CDR3aa: CAWGWGDTQYF
CDR3nt: TGTGCCTGGGGATGGGGGGATACGCAGTATTTT

abundance: -
v_gene: TRBV2
len: 14
j_gene: TRBJ2-1
d_gene: -
CDR3aa: CASRTDYSYNEQFF
CDR3nt: TGTGCCAGCAGAACGGATTACTCCTACAATGAGCAGTTCTTC

abundance: -
v_gene: TRBV5-1
len: 12
j_gene: TRBJ2-7
d_gene: -
CDR3aa: CASSSDSYEQYF
CDR3nt: TGCGCCAGCAGCTCCGACTCCTACGAGCAGTACTTC

abundance: -
v_gene: TRBV19
len: 16
j_gene: TRBJ2-3
d_gene: TRBD2
CDR3aa: CASSTGLATITDTQYF
CDR3nt: TGTGCCAGTAGCACCGGACTAGCGACTATCACAGATACGCAGTATTTT

abundance: few
v_gene: TRBV7-9
len: 19
j_gene: TRBJ2-3
d_gene: TRBD2
CDR3aa: CASSRGRLGTSGISDTQYF
CDR3nt: TGTGCCAGCAGCCGGGGTCGGTTGGGGACTAGCGGGATTTCAGATACGCAGTATTTT

abundance: -
v_gene: TRBV27
len: 14
j_gene: TRBJ1-2
d_gene: -
CDR3aa: CASKSRTANYGYTF
CDR3nt: TGTGCCAGCAAATCCAGAACGGCTAACTATGGCTACACCTTC

abundance: -
v_gene: TRBV10-3
len: 11
j_gene: TRBJ2-7
d_gene: -
CDR3aa: CAITRGYEQYF
CDR3nt: TGTGCCATCACCCGCGGATACGAGCAGTACTTC

abundance: -
v_gene: TRBV7-9
len: 14
j_gene: TRBJ1-2
d_gene: -
CDR3aa: CASSPGQLDYGYTF
CDR3nt: TGTGCCAGCAGCCCCGGGCAGCTCGACTATGGCTACACCTTC

abundance: few
v_gene: TRBV4-1
len: 13
j_gene: TRBJ1-2
d_gene: -
CDR3aa: CASQGPEVRGYTF
CDR3nt: TGCGCCAGTCAAGGACCGGAGGTCAGAGGCTACACCTTC

abundance: -
v_gene: TRBV5-4
len: 15
j_gene: TRBJ2-5
d_gene: TRBD2
CDR3aa: CASSLVTSGGETQYF
CDR3nt: TGTGCCAGCAGCTTGGTAACTAGCGGGGGGGAGACCCAGTACTTC

abundance: -
v_gene: TRBV27
len: 12
j_gene: TRBJ2-7
d_gene: -
CDR3aa: CASKRGGYEQYF
CDR3nt: TGTGCCAGCAAAAGGGGCGGATACGAGCAGTACTTC

abundance: -
v_gene: TRBV27
len: 14
j_gene: TRBJ2-2
d_gene: -
CDR3aa: CASSSRVITGELFF
CDR3nt: TGTGCCAGCAGTTCGAGGGTTATAACCGGGGAGCTGTTTTTT

abundance: -
v_gene: TRBV18
len: 13
j_gene: TRBJ2-1
d_gene: TRBD1
CDR3aa: CASSPESGTVPFF
CDR3nt: TGTGCCAGCTCACCTGAGTCCGGGACAGTCCCGTTCTTC

abundance: -
v_gene: TRBV7-9
len: 16
j_gene: TRBJ2-5
d_gene: -
CDR3aa: CASSSGRDNPWETQYF
CDR3nt: TGTGCCAGCAGCTCAGGACGGGACAACCCTTGGGAGACCCAGTACTTC

abundance: -
v_gene: TRBV30
len: 13
j_gene: TRBJ2-3
d_gene: -
CDR3aa: CAYVGIYTDTQYF
CDR3nt: TGTGCCTACGTTGGGATCTACACAGATACGCAGTATTTT

abundance: -
v_gene: TRBV5-1
len: 15
j_gene: TRBJ2-2
d_gene: TRBD2
CDR3aa: CASSLETGLAGELFF
CDR3nt: TGCGCCAGCAGCTTGGAAACGGGACTAGCCGGGGAGCTGTTTTTT

abundance: -
v_gene: TRBV11-2
len: 15
j_gene: TRBJ1-2
d_gene: -
CDR3aa: CASSPSIGVNYGYTF
CDR3nt: TGTGCCAGCAGCCCCTCGATAGGGGTAAACTATGGCTACACCTTC

abundance: -
v_gene: TRBV19
len: 12
j_gene: TRBJ2-1
d_gene: -
CDR3aa: CASSTYYNEQFF
CDR3nt: TGTGCCAGTAGCACGTACTACAATGAGCAGTTCTTC

abundance: once
v_gene: TRBV10-3
len: 14
j_gene: TRBJ1-2
d_gene: -
CDR3aa: CAISESNRAYGYTF
CDR3nt: TGTGCCATCAGTGAGTCAAACAGGGCGTATGGCTACACCTTC

abundance: -
v_gene: TRBV5-1
len: 16
j_gene: TRBJ2-7
d_gene: -
CDR3aa: CASSLGGWSGSYEQYF
CDR3nt: TGCGCCAGCAGCTTGGGAGGGTGGAGCGGATCCTACGAGCAGTACTTC

abundance: -
v_gene: TRBV11-2
len: 15
j_gene: TRBJ1-1
d_gene: TRBD1
CDR3aa: CASSSNRGENTEAFF
CDR3nt: TGTGCCAGCAGCTCGAACAGGGGCGAAAACACTGAAGCTTTCTTT

abundance: -
v_gene: TRBV7-3
len: 12
j_gene: TRBJ2-5
d_gene: -
CDR3aa: CASSLRGETQYF
CDR3nt: TGTGCCAGCAGCTTACGTGGGGAGACCCAGTACTTC

abundance: -
v_gene: TRBV7-9
len: 14
j_gene: TRBJ2-1
d_gene: -
CDR3aa: CASSLTGNRNEQFF
CDR3nt: TGTGCCAGCAGTTTGACCGGGAACCGGAATGAGCAGTTCTTC

abundance: once
v_gene: TRBV11-2
len: 16
j_gene: TRBJ2-5
d_gene: TRBD2
CDR3aa: CASSQRGRQVVETQYF
CDR3nt: TGTGCCAGCAGCCAGCGGGGCCGCCAGGTGGTAGAGACCCAGTACTTC

abundance: few
v_gene: TRBV29-1
len: 14
j_gene: TRBJ1-2
d_gene: TRBD1
CDR3aa: CSVDRTGEVYGYTF
CDR3nt: TGCAGCGTTGATAGGACAGGGGAAGTCTATGGCTACACCTTC

abundance: few
v_gene: TRBV5-4
len: 15
j_gene: TRBJ2-3
d_gene: -
CDR3aa: CASSLGLPSTDTQYF
CDR3nt: TGTGCCAGCAGCTTGGGACTACCTAGCACAGATACGCAGTATTTT

abundance: once
v_gene: TRBV5-1
len: 15
j_gene: TRBJ1-5
d_gene: TRBD1
CDR3aa: CASSTGTGGNQPQHF
CDR3nt: TGCGCCAGCAGTACCGGGACAGGGGGCAATCAGCCCCAGCATTTT

abundance: once
v_gene: TRBV29-1
len: 13
j_gene: TRBJ1-1
d_gene: TRBD1
CDR3aa: CSVGRQGNTEAFF
CDR3nt: TGCAGCGTGGGAAGACAGGGGAACACTGAAGCTTTCTTT

abundance: -
v_gene: TRBV10-2
len: 14
j_gene: TRBJ2-7
d_gene: -
CDR3aa: CASSGRRDSYEQYF
CDR3nt: TGCGCCAGCAGTGGGAGACGGGACTCCTACGAGCAGTACTTC

abundance: -
v_gene: TRBV5-1
len: 15
j_gene: TRBJ1-5
d_gene: TRBD1
CDR3aa: CASSLGQGGNQPQHF
CDR3nt: TGCGCCAGCAGCTTAGGACAGGGGGGCAATCAGCCCCAGCATTTT

abundance: few
v_gene: TRBV29-1
len: 12
j_gene: TRBJ2-3
d_gene: -
CDR3aa: CSVGPVPDTQYF
CDR3nt: TGCAGCGTTGGTCCGGTCCCAGATACGCAGTATTTT

abundance: -
v_gene: TRBV19
len: 13
j_gene: TRBJ1-2
d_gene: -
CDR3aa: CASSIWENYGYTF
CDR3nt: TGTGCCAGTAGTATATGGGAGAATTATGGCTACACCTTC

abundance: -
v_gene: TRBV27
len: 15
j_gene: TRBJ2-7
d_gene: -
CDR3aa: CASSSAVPRRGEQYF
CDR3nt: TGTGCCAGCAGTTCGGCAGTCCCACGGAGAGGCGAGCAGTACTTC

abundance: -
v_gene: TRBV7-7
len: 16
j_gene: TRBJ2-5
d_gene: -
CDR3aa: CASSLANTAQRETQYF
CDR3nt: TGTGCTAGCAGCTTAGCTAACACCGCGCAAAGGGAGACCCAGTACTTC